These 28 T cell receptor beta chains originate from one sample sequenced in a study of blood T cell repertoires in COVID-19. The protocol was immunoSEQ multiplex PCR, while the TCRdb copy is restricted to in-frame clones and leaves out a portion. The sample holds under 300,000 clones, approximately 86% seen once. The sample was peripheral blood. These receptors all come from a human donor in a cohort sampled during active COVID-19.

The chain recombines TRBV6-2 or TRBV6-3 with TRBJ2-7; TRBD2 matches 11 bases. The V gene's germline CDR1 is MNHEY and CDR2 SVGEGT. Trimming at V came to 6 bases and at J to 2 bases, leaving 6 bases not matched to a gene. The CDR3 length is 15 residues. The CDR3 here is CASSAGTSGPYEQYF. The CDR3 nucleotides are TGTGCCAGCAGCGCAGGGACTAGCGGACCCTACGAGCAGTACTTC.

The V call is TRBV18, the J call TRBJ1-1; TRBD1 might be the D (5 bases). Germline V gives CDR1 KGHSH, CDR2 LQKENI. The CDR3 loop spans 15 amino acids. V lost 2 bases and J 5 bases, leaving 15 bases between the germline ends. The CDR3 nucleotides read TGTGCCAGCTCACCATTGCCCGCGGGGGAAACTGAAGCTTTCTTT. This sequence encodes CASSPLPAGETEAFF.

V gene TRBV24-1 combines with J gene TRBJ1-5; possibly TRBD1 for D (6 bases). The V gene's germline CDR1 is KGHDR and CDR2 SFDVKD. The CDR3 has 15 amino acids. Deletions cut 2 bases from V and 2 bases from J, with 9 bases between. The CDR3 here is CATSDSRQGNQPQHF. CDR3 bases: TGTGCCACCAGTGATTCCCGACAGGGCAATCAGCCCCAGCATTTT.

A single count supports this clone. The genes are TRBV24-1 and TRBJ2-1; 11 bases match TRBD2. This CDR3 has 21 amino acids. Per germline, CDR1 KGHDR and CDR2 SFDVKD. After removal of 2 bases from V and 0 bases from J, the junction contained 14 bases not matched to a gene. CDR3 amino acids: CATSDSLTSGNKDSSYNEQFF. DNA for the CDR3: TGTGCCACCAGTGATTCCCTGACTAGCGGGAATAAAGATAGCTCCTACAATGAGCAGTTCTTC.

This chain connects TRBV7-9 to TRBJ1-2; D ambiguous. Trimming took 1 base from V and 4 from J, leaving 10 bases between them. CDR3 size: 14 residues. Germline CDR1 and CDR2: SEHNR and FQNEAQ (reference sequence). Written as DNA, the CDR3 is TGTGCCAGCAGCTTAGTCCACAGCCCCTATGGCTACACCTTC. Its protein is CASSLVHSPYGYTF.

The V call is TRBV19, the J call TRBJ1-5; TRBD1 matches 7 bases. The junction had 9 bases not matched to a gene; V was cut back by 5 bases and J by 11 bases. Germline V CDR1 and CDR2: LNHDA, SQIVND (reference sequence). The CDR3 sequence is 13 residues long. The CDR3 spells CASSSTSRGTQHF. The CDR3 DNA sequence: TGTGCCAGTAGTTCAACTTCCAGGGGGACCCAGCATTTT.

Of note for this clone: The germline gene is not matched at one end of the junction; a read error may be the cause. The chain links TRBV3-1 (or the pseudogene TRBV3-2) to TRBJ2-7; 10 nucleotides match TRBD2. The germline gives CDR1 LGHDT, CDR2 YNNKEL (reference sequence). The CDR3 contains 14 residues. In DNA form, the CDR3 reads TGTGCCAGCAGCCAAGGGCTAGCGGGAGTGCGCCCCCACTTC. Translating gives CASSQGLAGVRPHF.

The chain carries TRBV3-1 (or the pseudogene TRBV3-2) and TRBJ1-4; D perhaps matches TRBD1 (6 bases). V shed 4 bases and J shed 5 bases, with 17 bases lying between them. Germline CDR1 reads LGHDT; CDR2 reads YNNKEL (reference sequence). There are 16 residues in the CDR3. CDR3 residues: CASSPFRGLTNEKLFF. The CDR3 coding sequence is TGTGCCAGCAGCCCTTTCAGGGGCCTCACCAATGAAAAACTGTTTTTT.

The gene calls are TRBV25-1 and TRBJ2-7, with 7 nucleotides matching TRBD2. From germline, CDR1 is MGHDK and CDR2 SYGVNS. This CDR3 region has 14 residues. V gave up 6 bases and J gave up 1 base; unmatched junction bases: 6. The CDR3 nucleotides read TGTGCCAGCAGCCCAGCGGGGAAGTCCTACGAGCAGTACTTC. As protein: CASSPAGKSYEQYF.

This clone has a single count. Written as DNA, the CDR3 is TGCGCCAGCAGCCTCCTACGACAGGGGTCGGACCCGAACCTATACGAGCAGTACTTC. This encodes CASSLLRQGSDPNLYEQYF. The V and J genes are TRBV5-1 and TRBJ2-7; TRBD1 aligns across 8 bases. The CDR3 consists of 19 residues. J was trimmed by 4 bases and V by 4 bases; bases with no gene match: 22. Germline lookup yields CDR1 SGHRS and CDR2 YFSETQ.

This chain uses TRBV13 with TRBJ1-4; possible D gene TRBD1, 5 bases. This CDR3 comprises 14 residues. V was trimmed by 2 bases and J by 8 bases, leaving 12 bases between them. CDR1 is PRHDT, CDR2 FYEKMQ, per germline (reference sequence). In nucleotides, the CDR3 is TGTGCCAGCAGCTTACAGGGTGTGGGGGAAAAACTGTTTTTT. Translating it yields CASSLQGVGEKLFF.

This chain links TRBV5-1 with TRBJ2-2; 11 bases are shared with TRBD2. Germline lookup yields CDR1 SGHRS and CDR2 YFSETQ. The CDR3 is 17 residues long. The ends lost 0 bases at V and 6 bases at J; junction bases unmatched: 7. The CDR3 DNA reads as TGCGCCAGCAGCTTGGAGGTTCGACTAGCGGGACCCGGGGAGCTGTTTTTT. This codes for CASSLEVRLAGPGELFF.

DNA of the CDR3: TGCGCCAGCAGCCCAGGACAGGGAGCAAACATTCAGTACTTC. This gives the protein CASSPGQGANIQYF. The chain combines TRBV5-1 with TRBJ2-4; 8 positions agree with TRBD1. Germline CDR1 and CDR2: SGHRS and YFSETQ. The V and J ends lost 4 bases and 6 bases, in that order; junction bases with no gene match: 6. This CDR3 is built from 14 residues.

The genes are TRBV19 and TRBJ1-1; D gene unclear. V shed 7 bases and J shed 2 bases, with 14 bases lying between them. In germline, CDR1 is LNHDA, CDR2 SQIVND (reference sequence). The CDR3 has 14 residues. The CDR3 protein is CASMAGGGNTEAFF. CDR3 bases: TGTGCCAGTATGGCGGGAGGAGGCAACACTGAAGCTTTCTTT.

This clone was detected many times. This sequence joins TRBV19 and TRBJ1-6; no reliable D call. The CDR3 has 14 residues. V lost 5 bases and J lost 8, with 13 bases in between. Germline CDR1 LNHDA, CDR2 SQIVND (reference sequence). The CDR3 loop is CASSEVFGDSPLHF. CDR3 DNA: TGTGCCAGTAGTGAGGTCTTCGGGGATTCACCCCTCCACTTT.

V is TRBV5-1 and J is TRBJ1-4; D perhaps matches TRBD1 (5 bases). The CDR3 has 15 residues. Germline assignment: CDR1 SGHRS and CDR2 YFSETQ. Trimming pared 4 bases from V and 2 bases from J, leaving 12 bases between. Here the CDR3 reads CASSHAGRTNEKLFF. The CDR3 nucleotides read TGCGCCAGCAGCCACGCGGGACGGACTAATGAAAAACTGTTTTTT. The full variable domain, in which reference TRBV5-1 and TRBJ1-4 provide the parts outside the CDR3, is KAGVTQTPRYLIKTRGQQVTLSCSPISGHRSVSWYQQTPGQGLQFLFEYFSETQRNKGNFPGRFSGRQFSNSRSEMNVSTLELGDSALYLCASSHAGRTNEKLFFGSGTQLSVL.

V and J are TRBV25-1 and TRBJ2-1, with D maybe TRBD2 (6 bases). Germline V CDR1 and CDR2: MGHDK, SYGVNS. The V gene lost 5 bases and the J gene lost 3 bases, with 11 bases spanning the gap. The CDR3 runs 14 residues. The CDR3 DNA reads TGTGCCAGCAGTCGCGCGGGGAGCTACAATGAGCAGTTCTTC. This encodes CASSRAGSYNEQFF.

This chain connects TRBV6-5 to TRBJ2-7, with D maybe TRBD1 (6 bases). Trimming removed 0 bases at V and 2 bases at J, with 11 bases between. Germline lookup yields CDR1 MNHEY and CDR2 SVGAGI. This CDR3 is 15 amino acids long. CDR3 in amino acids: CASSYSDRLAYEQYF. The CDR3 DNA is TGTGCCAGCAGTTACTCAGACAGGCTTGCCTACGAGCAGTACTTC.

DNA of the CDR3: TGTGCCAGCAGTTACAGTAGGCCAACTAGTAACTATGGCTACACCTTC. It is translated as CASSYSRPTSNYGYTF. The chain recombines TRBV6-5 with TRBJ1-2; D is ambiguous. The CDR3 spans 16 residues. Germline assignment: CDR1 MNHEY and CDR2 SVGAGI. Trimming took 2 bases from V and 1 from J, leaving 14 bases between them.

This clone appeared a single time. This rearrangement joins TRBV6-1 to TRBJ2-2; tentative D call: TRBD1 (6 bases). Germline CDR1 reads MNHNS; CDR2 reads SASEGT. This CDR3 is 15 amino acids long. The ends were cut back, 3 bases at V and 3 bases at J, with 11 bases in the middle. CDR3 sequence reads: CASSETDSYTGELFF. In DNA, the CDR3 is TGTGCCAGCAGTGAGACGGACAGCTACACCGGGGAGCTGTTTTTT.

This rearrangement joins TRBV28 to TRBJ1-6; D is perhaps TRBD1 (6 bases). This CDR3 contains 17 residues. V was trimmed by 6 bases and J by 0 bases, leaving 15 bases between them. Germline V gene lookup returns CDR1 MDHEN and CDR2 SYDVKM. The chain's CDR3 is CASSLAGTSSYNSPLHF. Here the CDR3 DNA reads TGTGCCAGCAGCCTTGCCGGGACAAGCTCCTATAATTCACCCCTCCACTTT.

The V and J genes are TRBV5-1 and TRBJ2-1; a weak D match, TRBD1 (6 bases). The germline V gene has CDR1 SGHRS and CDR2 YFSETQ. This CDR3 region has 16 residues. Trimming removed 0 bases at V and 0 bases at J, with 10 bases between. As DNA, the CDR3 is TGCGCCAGCAGCTTGGCCCTGGGGGCCTCCTACAATGAGCAGTTCTTC. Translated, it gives CASSLALGASYNEQFF.

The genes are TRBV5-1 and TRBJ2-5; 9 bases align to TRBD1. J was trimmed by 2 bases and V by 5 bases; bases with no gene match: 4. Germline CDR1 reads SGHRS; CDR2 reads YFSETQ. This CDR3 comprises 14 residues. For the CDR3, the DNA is TGCGCCAGCAGTTGGGACAGGGCACAAGAGACCCAGTACTTC. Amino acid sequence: CASSWDRAQETQYF.

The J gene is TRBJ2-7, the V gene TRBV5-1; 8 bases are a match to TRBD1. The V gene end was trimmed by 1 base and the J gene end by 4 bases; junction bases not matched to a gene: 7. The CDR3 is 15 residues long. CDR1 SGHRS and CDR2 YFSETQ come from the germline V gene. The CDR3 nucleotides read TGCGCCAGCAGCTTGACGGACAGGGCCTCGTACGAGCAGTACTTC. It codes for CASSLTDRASYEQYF.

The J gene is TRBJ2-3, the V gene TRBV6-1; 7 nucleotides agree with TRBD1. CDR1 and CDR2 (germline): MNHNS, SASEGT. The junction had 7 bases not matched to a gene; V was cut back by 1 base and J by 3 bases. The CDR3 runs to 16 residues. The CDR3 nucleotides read TGTGCCAGCAGTGAAGAGACAGGGACGTGGACAGATACGCAGTATTTT. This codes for CASSEETGTWTDTQYF.

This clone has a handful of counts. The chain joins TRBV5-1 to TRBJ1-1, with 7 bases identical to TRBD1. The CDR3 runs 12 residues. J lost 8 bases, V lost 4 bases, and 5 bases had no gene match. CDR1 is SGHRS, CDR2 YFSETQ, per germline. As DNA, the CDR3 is TGCGCCAGCAGCGCACAGGGGCCGGAAGCTTTCTTT. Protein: CASSAQGPEAFF.

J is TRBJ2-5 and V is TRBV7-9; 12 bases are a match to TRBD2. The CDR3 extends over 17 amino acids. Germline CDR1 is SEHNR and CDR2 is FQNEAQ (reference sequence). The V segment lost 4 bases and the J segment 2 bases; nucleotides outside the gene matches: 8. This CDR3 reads CASSSGTSGGSQETQYF. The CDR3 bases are TGTGCCAGCAGCTCCGGCACTAGCGGGGGGAGTCAAGAGACCCAGTACTTC.

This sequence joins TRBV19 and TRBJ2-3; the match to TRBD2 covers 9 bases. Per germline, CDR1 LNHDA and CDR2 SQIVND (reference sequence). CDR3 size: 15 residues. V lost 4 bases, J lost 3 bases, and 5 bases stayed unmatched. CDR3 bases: TGTGCCAGTAGTACAGGGACTAGCCGAACAGATACGCAGTATTTT. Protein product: CASSTGTSRTDTQYF.